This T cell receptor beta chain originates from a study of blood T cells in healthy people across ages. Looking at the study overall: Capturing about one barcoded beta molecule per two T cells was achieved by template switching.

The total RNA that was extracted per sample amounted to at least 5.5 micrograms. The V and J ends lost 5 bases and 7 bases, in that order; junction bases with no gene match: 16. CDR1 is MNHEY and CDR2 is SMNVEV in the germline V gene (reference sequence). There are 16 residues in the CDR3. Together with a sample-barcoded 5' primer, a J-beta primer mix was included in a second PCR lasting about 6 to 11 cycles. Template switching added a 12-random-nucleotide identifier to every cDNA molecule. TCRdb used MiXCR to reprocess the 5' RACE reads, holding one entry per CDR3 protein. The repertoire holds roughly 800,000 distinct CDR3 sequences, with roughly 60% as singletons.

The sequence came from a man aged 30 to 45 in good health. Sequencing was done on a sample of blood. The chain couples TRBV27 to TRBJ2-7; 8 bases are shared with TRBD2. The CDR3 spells CASSPVLAGNPWEQYF. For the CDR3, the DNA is TGTGCCAGCAGTCCAGTCCTAGCGGGCAACCCCTGGGAGCAGTACTTC.